This record looks at one TCR beta chain sequence and its context. Its antigen is not identified. This record comes from a study of vaccination and CD4 T cells after COVID-19. Treatment specified: roughly ten-day PBMC culture with coronavirus spike peptide pools or control peptides (ViraFEST assay). During the years 2011-2018, before the COVID-19 pandemic, the unexposed donor's CD4+ T cells were collected. ViraFEST expanded antigen-specific T cells with peptide pools, then sequenced TCRs. This CDR3 is built from 15 residues. Germline loops: CDR1 SGHRS, CDR2 YFSETQ. Trimming took off 3 bases at V and 2 bases at J, with 13 bases between the two ends. Once obtained from cultured CD4+ T cells, the DNA was sequenced using the Oncomine TCR Beta short-read assay. TCRdb recomputed calls from the PCR reads with MiXCR, one row per CDR3 protein. The table lists about 5,600 distinct CDR3 sequences, about 45% of them singletons.

The V and J genes are TRBV5-1 and TRBJ2-3; tentatively, D is TRBD2 (6 bases). The source of this sequence is a human donor in good health. The source material was CD4+ T cells from blood, cultured in vitro. The DNA for the CDR3 is TGCGCCAGCAGCTCGAATAGCGGATTCACAGATACGCAGTATTTT. This translates into CASSSNSGFTDTQYF.